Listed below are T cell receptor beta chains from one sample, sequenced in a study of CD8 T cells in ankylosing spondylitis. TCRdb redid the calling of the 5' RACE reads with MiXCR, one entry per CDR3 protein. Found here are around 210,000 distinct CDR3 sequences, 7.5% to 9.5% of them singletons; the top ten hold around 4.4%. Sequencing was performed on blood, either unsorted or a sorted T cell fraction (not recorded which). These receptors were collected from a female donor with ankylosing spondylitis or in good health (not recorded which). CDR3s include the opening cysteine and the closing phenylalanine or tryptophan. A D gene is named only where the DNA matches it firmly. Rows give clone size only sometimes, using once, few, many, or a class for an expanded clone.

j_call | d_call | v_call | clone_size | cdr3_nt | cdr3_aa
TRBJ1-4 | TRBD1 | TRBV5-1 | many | TGCGCCAGCAGCGTACAGGGGGGACGAGAGGAAAAACTGTTTTTT | CASSVQGGREEKLFF
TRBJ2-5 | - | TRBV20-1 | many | TGCAGTGCAAAAAAACAGACCCAGTACTTC | CSAKKQTQYF
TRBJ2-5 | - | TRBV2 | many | TGTGCCAGCGTTAGTGAGACCCAGTACTTC | CASVSETQYF
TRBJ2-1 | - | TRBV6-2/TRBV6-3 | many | TGTGCCAGCAGTTACTCGAGGGCTAGCAATGAGCAGTTCTTC | CASSYSRASNEQFF
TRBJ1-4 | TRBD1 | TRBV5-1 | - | TGCGCCAGCAGACTCGGGACAGGGGATGAAAAACTGTTTTTT | CASRLGTGDEKLFF
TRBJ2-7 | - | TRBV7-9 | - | TGTGCCAGCAGCTCCGCGGACAAGCCCTACGAGCAGTACTTC | CASSSADKPYEQYF
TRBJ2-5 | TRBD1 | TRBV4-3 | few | TGCGCCAGCAGCCAAGATGGACAGGAGGCCCAGTACTTC | CASSQDGQEAQYF
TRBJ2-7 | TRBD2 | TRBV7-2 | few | TGTGCCAGCAGCCCTGGGACTAGCGGGAGGGCCTACGAGCAGTACTTC | CASSPGTSGRAYEQYF
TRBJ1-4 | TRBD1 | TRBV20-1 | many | TGCAGTGCTAGAGATATACGACAGGGTGGTGAAAAACTGTTTTTT | CSARDIRQGGEKLFF
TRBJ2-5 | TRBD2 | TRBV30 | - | TGTGCCTTACGGGACTACAGTAAGACCCAGTACTTC | CALRDYSKTQYF
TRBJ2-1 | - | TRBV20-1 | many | TGCAGTTGTTTTTACAATGAGCAGTTCTTC | CSCFYNEQFF
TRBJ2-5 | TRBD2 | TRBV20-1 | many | TGCAGTGCTGGGGGGGGACGAGAGACCCAGTACTTC | CSAGGGRETQYF
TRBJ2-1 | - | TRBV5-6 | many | TGTGCCAGCAGCTTGGGCAGGGTCGGTGAGCAGTTCTTC | CASSLGRVGEQFF
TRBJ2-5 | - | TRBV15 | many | TGTGCCGCCGGGGTCCGAGACTACTCCTCAGGGACCCAGTACTTC | CAAGVRDYSSGTQYF
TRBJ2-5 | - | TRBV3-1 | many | TGTGCCAGCAGCCAAGGGTCTTCGGGCACGGAGACCCAGTACTTC | CASSQGSSGTETQYF
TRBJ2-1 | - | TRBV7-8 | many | TGTGCCAGCAGCTTTAAGGTAGCGGACTACAATGAGCAGTTCTTC | CASSFKVADYNEQFF
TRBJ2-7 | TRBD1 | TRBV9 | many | TGTGCCAGCAGCGTAGAAGTGGCAGGGGGCGAGCAGTACTTC | CASSVEVAGGEQYF
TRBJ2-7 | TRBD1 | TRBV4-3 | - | TGCGCCAGCAGCCACCTAGGGACAGCCTACGAGCAGTACTTC | CASSHLGTAYEQYF
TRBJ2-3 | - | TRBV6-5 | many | TGTGCCAGCAGTTATCAGGGACCCACAGATACGCAGTATTTT | CASSYQGPTDTQYF
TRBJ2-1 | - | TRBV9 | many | TGTGCCAGCAGCGTCTCCACTAAGGGAGAGCAGTTCTTC | CASSVSTKGEQFF
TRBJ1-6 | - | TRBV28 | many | TGTGCCAGCAGTCCCCGCGGGAAAGGGGGATATAATTCACCCCTCCACTTT | CASSPRGKGGYNSPLHF
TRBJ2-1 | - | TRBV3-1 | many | TGTGCCAGCAGCCAACCCTCGGGGACATACTACAATGAGCAGTTCTTC | CASSQPSGTYYNEQFF
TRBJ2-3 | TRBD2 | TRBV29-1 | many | TGCAGCGTTGAAGATGTCCTAGCGGGAGCAGCAGATACGCAGTATTTT | CSVEDVLAGAADTQYF
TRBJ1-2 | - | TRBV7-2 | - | TGTGCCAGCAGCTTAGAGGTGGGGTCGGCTTGGCAAGGCTACACCTTC | CASSLEVGSAWQGYTF
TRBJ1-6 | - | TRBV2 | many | TGTGCCAGCAGGAGGGATAGGGAGGGTTCACCCCTCCACTTT | CASRRDREGSPLHF
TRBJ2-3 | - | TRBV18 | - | TGTGCCAGCTCACCTGGGTGGGAGATGACAGATACGCAGTATTTT | CASSPGWEMTDTQYF
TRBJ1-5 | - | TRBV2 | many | TGTGCCAGCAGTTACCTTCGGGCAGGGAGGGACCAGCCCCAGCATTTT | CASSYLRAGRDQPQHF
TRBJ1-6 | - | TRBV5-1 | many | TGCGCCAGCAGCTTGGAGGCTAGCTCACCCCTCCACTTT | CASSLEASSPLHF
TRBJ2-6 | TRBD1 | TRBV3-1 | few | TGTGCCAGCAGCCCTCCGGGACAGGGGAATACTGGGGCCAACGTCCTGACTTTC | CASSPPGQGNTGANVLTF
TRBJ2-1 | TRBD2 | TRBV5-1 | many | TGCGCCAGCAGCTTGCGACTAGCGGGTCTCAATGAGCAGTTCTTC | CASSLRLAGLNEQFF
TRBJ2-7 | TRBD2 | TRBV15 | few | TGTGCCACCAGCACCCTAGCGGGAGATTACGAGCAGTACTTC | CATSTLAGDYEQYF
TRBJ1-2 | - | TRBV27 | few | TGTGCCAGCACTCTTAACGCGGGACTTAACTATGGCTACACCTTC | CASTLNAGLNYGYTF
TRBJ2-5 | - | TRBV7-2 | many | TGTGCCAGCAGCTTATCACGACTCGGCCGGCGGACCCAGTACTTC | CASSLSRLGRRTQYF
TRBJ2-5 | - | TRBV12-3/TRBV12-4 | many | TGTGCCAGCAGGATACAGTCCCAAGAGACCCAGTACTTC | CASRIQSQETQYF
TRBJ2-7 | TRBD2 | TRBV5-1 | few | TGCGCCAGCAGCAGGGTGACTAGCGGGGCCTCCTACGAGCAGTACTTC | CASSRVTSGASYEQYF
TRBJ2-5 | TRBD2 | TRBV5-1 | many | TGCGCCAGCAGCTTGGGGGCTAGCGGCCAAGAGACCCAGTACTTC | CASSLGASGQETQYF
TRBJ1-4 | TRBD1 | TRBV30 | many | TGTGCCTGGAGGGGTCGTTTGACAGGGGCAACTAATGAAAAACTGTTTTTT | CAWRGRLTGATNEKLFF